These 20 T cell receptor beta chains were sequenced from one sample in a study of cytomegalovirus exposure and HLA in healthy donors. With 60 Vbeta and 13 Jbeta primers, the PCR was carried out. Sequencing used immunoSEQ multiplex PCR; TCRdb keeps in-frame clones, though not all of them. The table lists 250,000 to 350,000 clones, 86% of them singletons. The sample taken for sequencing was PBMCs. These receptors originate from a man aged 40-49 years in good health and CMV-seropositive.

This chain links TRBV7-9 with TRBJ2-5; D may be TRBD1 (5 bases). This CDR3 spans 13 amino acids. The V gene's germline CDR1 is SEHNR and CDR2 FQNEAQ (reference sequence). Trimming removed 4 bases from V and 1 base from J, with 7 bases in between. CDR3 sequence (DNA): TGTGCCAGCAGCTCTAGGGGCCAAGAGACCCAGTACTTC. Encoded protein: CASSSRGQETQYF. Based on the CDR3 plus reference TRBV7-9 and TRBJ2-5, the full variable domain is DTGVSQNPRHKITKRGQNVTFRCDPISEHNRLYWYRQTLGQGPEFLTYFQNEAQLEKSRLLSDRFSAERPKGSFSTLEIQRTEQGDSAMYLCASSSRGQETQYFGPGTRLLVL.

This clone occurred many times. Other DNA sequences of this sample code for an identical CDR3. CDR3 bases: TGCGCCAGCAGCCAAGGGACAGGGGGCACCTACGAGCAGTACTTC. It is translated as CASSQGTGGTYEQYF. The chain is built from TRBV4-1 and TRBJ2-7; 11 bases agree with TRBD1. The CDR3 extends over 15 amino acids. Germline V lookup: CDR1 MGHRA, CDR2 YSYEKL. Losses at the gene ends were 1 base for V and 2 bases for J; bases not matched to a gene: 1.

V is TRBV7-2 and J is TRBJ1-4, with TRBD1 matching over 9 bases. The V segment lost 1 base and the J segment 7 bases; nucleotides outside the gene matches: 7. The CDR3 totals 16 residues. Germline-derived CDR1 and CDR2 are SGHTA and FQGNSA. The CDR3 DNA is TGTGCCAGCAGCTTAGTATCGGGACAGGGCCGTGAAAAACTGTTTTTT. Residues: CASSLVSGQGREKLFF.

The chain has TRBV11-1 and TRBJ2-1, with 9 nucleotides matching TRBD2. The J segment lost 12 bases and the V segment lost 5 bases, leaving 5 bases of the junction unmatched. The CDR3 sequence is 12 residues long. CDR1 and CDR2 (germline): SGHAT, FQDESV (reference sequence). The CDR3 loop reads CASSTGLAAQFF. In DNA, the CDR3 is TGTGCCAGCAGCACGGGACTAGCAGCGCAGTTCTTC.

The chain recombines TRBV18 with TRBJ2-2; D gene unclear. CDR1 KGHSH and CDR2 LQKENI come from the germline V gene. The V end was cut by 0 bases, the J end by 2 bases, with 10 bases between. The CDR3 covers 16 residues. The CDR3 DNA is TGTGCCAGCTCACCACCGTCAGGCCGAAACACCGGGGAGCTGTTTTTT. The encoded protein is CASSPPSGRNTGELFF.

This chain joins TRBV5-1 and TRBJ2-3; 7 nucleotides match TRBD2. This CDR3 is built from 16 residues. The germline CDR1 and CDR2 sequences are SGHRS and YFSETQ. Trimming at V came to 4 bases and at J to 0 bases, leaving 8 bases not matched to a gene. DNA of the CDR3: TGCGCCAGCAGCGCCCCGACTAGCCCTAGCACAGATACGCAGTATTTT. It yields the protein CASSAPTSPSTDTQYF.

The chain uses TRBV6-1 and TRBJ2-3; TRBD1 might be the D (5 bases). Per the germline V gene, CDR1 is MNHNS and CDR2 is SASEGT. Trimming shortened V by 7 bases and J by 2 bases, and 16 bases separated the two germline ends. The CDR3 runs to 15 residues. CDR3 DNA: TGTGCCAGCAAATCGGTGGACACAGACACAGATACGCAGTATTTT. Protein product: CASKSVDTDTDTQYF.

V gene TRBV4-1 combines with J gene TRBJ2-7; D is possibly TRBD2 (5 bases). Between the trimmed V and J ends, which lost 3 bases and 2 bases, there was a span of 17 bases. The germline V gene encodes CDR1 MGHRA and CDR2 YSYEKL. This CDR3 has 16 residues. The CDR3, as DNA: TGCGCCAGCAGCCACCAATTACCCAGGCGGGCCTACGAGCAGTACTTC. As protein: CASSHQLPRRAYEQYF.

The chain has TRBV7-3 and TRBJ2-3; D might be TRBD2 (6 bases). Deletions cut 4 bases from V and 14 bases from J, with 16 bases between. Germline CDR1 and CDR2: SGHTA and FQGTGA. The CDR3 has 12 residues. Written as DNA, the CDR3 is TGTGCCAGCAGCTCAGAGGGGACTTGGCTGTATTTT. This sequence encodes CASSSEGTWLYF. Full variable domain (rest looked up from reference TRBV7-3 and TRBJ2-3): GAGVSQTPSNKVTEKGKYVELRCDPISGHTALYWYRQSLGQGPEFLIYFQGTGAADDSGLPNDRFFAVRPEGSVSTLKIQRTERGDSAVYLCASSSEGTWLYFGPGTRLTVL.

This sequence joins TRBV7-3 and TRBJ2-3, with 7 bases identical to TRBD2. Trimming removed 5 bases from V and 1 base from J; junction bases left unmatched: 12. The CDR3 covers 17 residues. Germline values: CDR1 SGHTA, CDR2 FQGTGA. The CDR3 nucleotides are TGTGCCAGCAGCCCTTTTCACCTTGCGGGAGGCACAGATACGCAGTATTTT. Amino acid sequence: CASSPFHLAGGTDTQYF.

The rearrangement links TRBV19 to TRBJ2-7, with a weak D call TRBD2 (6 bases). Trimming shortened V by 6 bases and J by 5 bases, and 17 bases separated the two germline ends. The length of the CDR3 is 14 residues. The germline V gene encodes CDR1 LNHDA and CDR2 SQIVND (reference sequence). CDR3 DNA: TGTGCCAGTAGCCGGCGGCAACAGCGGGACGAGCAGTACTTC. Translation gives CASSRRQQRDEQYF.

The V and J genes are TRBV6-1 and TRBJ1-4; 10 bases match TRBD1. CDR3 size: 14 residues. The V gene's germline CDR1 is MNHNS and CDR2 SASEGT. Germline trimming cut 4 bases from V and 8 bases from J; bases unmatched to any gene: 4. CDR3 loop: CASSGDRGWEKLFF. The CDR3, as DNA: TGTGCCAGCAGTGGGGACAGGGGTTGGGAAAAACTGTTTTTT.

The chain employs TRBV7-9 and TRBJ2-6; 9 bases agree with TRBD1. Germline V gives CDR1 SEHNR, CDR2 FQNEAQ (reference sequence). The V gene end was trimmed by 5 bases and the J gene end by 2 bases; junction bases not matched to a gene: 10. The length of the CDR3 is 18 residues. The CDR3 protein is CASSGSGTGFTGANVLTF. The CDR3 coding sequence is TGTGCCAGCAGCGGATCCGGGACAGGGTTTACTGGGGCCAACGTCCTGACTTTC. Variable domain in full (rest from reference TRBV7-9 and TRBJ2-6): DTGVSQNPRHKITKRGQNVTFRCDPISEHNRLYWYRQTLGQGPEFLTYFQNEAQLEKSRLLSDRFSAERPKGSFSTLEIQRTEQGDSAMYLCASSGSGTGFTGANVLTFGAGSRLTVL.

The chain employs TRBV5-4 and TRBJ2-5; TRBD1 might be the D (6 bases). Germline CDR1 SGHNT, CDR2 YYREEE (reference sequence). The germline V and J ends were trimmed by 0 bases and 6 bases, with 12 bases remaining between them. The CDR3 contains 14 residues. The CDR3 reads CASSLDEGGQTQYF. As DNA, the CDR3 is TGTGCCAGCAGCTTGGACGAAGGGGGACAGACCCAGTACTTC. The full variable domain, in which reference TRBV5-4 and TRBJ2-5 provide the parts outside the CDR3, is ETGVTQSPTHLIKTRGQQVTLRCSSQSGHNTVSWYQQALGQGPQFIFQYYREEENGRGNFPPRFSGLQFPNYSSELNVNALELDDSALYLCASSLDEGGQTQYFGPGTRLLVL.

CDR3 sequence reads: CASSVTGGNQPQHF. The CDR3 region has the DNA TGTGCCAGCAGCGTGACAGGGGGCAATCAGCCCCAGCATTTT. The rearrangement links TRBV7-9 to TRBJ1-5, with 8 nucleotides matching TRBD1. Germline V gene data show CDR1 as SEHNR and CDR2 as FQNEAQ (reference sequence). Germline trimming cut 5 bases from V and 2 bases from J; bases unmatched to any gene: 2. This CDR3 has 14 amino acids.

Only one count was recorded for this clone. The genes are TRBV9 and TRBJ2-1; D may be TRBD2 (5 bases). The length of the CDR3 is 16 residues. The V end lost 0 bases, the J end lost 0 bases, and 10 bases lay between the germline ends. Germline values: CDR1 SGDLS, CDR2 YYNGEE. The CDR3 reads CASSVGLGSSYNEQFF. DNA of the CDR3: TGTGCCAGCAGCGTAGGGCTAGGGAGCTCCTACAATGAGCAGTTCTTC.

J is TRBJ1-4 and V is TRBV5-6, with 8 bases that match TRBD1. Per the germline V gene, CDR1 is SGHDT and CDR2 is YYEEEE. J was trimmed by 7 bases and V by 4 bases; bases with no gene match: 12. This CDR3 has 16 amino acids. The CDR3 nucleotides are TGTGCCAGCAGCCTTAATCGACAGGGGTCGAGTGAAAAACTGTTTTTT. It codes for CASSLNRQGSSEKLFF.

This chain uses TRBV2 with TRBJ2-3; D might be TRBD1 (6 bases). CDR1 is SNHLY and CDR2 is FYNNEI in the germline V gene. V was pared by 5 bases and J by 0 bases, with 12 bases between. CDR3 length: 15 amino acids. As DNA, the CDR3 is TGTGCCAGCAGTAACGGACAGATTAGCACAGATACGCAGTATTTT. It encodes CASSNGQISTDTQYF.

This chain uses TRBV7-2 with TRBJ2-5, with D possibly being TRBD2 (5 bases). V was trimmed by 4 bases and J by 5 bases, leaving 14 bases between them. Germline V gene lookup returns CDR1 SGHTA and CDR2 FQGNSA. This CDR3 comprises 14 residues. The DNA for the CDR3 is TGTGCCAGCAGCTCCTTAGGCGGGTGGGAGACCCAGTACTTC. Translation gives CASSSLGGWETQYF.

The chain joins TRBV25-1 to TRBJ2-3; D gene uncertain. This CDR3 is 14 amino acids long. Germline V gene data show CDR1 as MGHDK and CDR2 as SYGVNS. V was trimmed by 4 bases and J by 3 bases, leaving 11 bases between them. For the CDR3, the DNA is TGTGCCAGCAGTGTGGCGGATGGTACAGATACGCAGTATTTT. Protein sequence: CASSVADGTDTQYF.